The T cell receptor (beta chain) described here comes from a study of CXCR3-negative and CXCR3-positive naive CD8 T cells. Via 5' RACE with UMI labels, TRB cDNA libraries were prepared. From its re-call of the 5' RACE reads, TCRdb lists each CDR3 protein once, without DNA. The sample features roughly 45,000 distinct CDR3 sequences, with under 2.5% in its top ten. Study-level points and caveats: Naive cells positive for CXCR3 carried more hydrophobic TRB CDR3s than CXCR3-negative ones. Naive CXCR3-positive and CXCR3-negative cells shared TRBV-TRBJ usage; memory cells diverged. The study found CXCR3 expression partially decreased after cryopreservation and ran most assays on fresh PBMCs.

For this clonotype: No antigen is known for it.

The CDR3 sequence is 16 residues long. CD45RO-CCR7+CD27+CD95- characterized naive CD8+ T cells. The receptor comes from a human donor in good health. Some clones in this sample may be carry-over from other donors' samples. What was sequenced was naive CXCR3- CD8+ T cells from blood. As to subset: CD45RO-CCR7+CD27+CD95- naive CD8+ T cells lacking CXCR3 (TNR3-). This chain joins TRBV23-1 and TRBJ2-3. TRBV23-1 is marked as an open reading frame, function uncertain. The CDR3 sequence is CASSQPTESSTDTQYF.